The sequence of this TCR beta chain was determined in a study of tissue T cells after allogeneic stem cell transplantation (dated by TCRdb to the early 2020s). In the study overall: TCR beta repertoires were profiled across many tissues obtained from research autopsies of patients with and without GVHD, as well as in mouse models of GVHD. The human arm was conducted as a prospective observational study, and neither blinding nor randomization was performed. Overall results and qualifications from the work: Within patients, how anatomically similar tissues were was a major factor shaping TCR repertoire composition, regardless of disease or transplant status. Sampling depth was acknowledged as a limitation, and the patient cohort was both small and clinically heterogeneous. Few T cell clones were found to be shared across patients, but shared repertoire signatures across patients were revealed in a tissue-specific fashion by motif-based clustering. In both patients and mice, T cells from blood and spleen covered only a limited part of the TCR repertoire found in tissues. Which tissue TCRs were alloreactive or antigen-specific was not determined in the study, and some of the clones might have been host cells that persisted.

The CDR3 covers 16 residues, taking in both the cysteine and the phenylalanine. The CDR3 was read in part: 45 bases, with the frame set at base 1. CDR1 and CDR2, per the germline V gene (reference sequence), are SNHLY and FYNGKV. Trimmed from V: 5 bases; trimmed from J: 0 bases; junction bases lacking a gene match: 5. The time point label corresponds to: mouse harvest day 14 after allogeneic transplant. Each mouse graft consisted of 10^7 T-cell-depleted bone marrow cells plus 10^6 splenic CD5+ T cells and was given by tail vein injection. Mouse GVHD was modeled in a major MHC-mismatch B6 (H2b) into BALB/c (H2d) model, with tissues profiled at day 7 or 14. Mouse tissues and retro-orbital blood were harvested on day 7 or 14 post-transplant using separate sterile tools per animal; livers were flushed beforehand. Before genomic DNA isolation with the DNeasy Blood & Tissue Kit, mouse tissues were minced with razor blades in buffered saline.

This clone was seen a handful of times. This clone's antigen is unknown. Here, both gene names and germline sequences come from the mouse. The read is 1 residue too short to cover the CDR3 end, so that end is filled in from the germline J gene. The protocol used for the library was the immunoSEQ multiplex PCR assay. TCRbeta CDR3 sequencing was done by Adaptive Biotechnologies at survey depth, reporting CDR3 sequences, V/J genes, productive frequency and template counts. TCR beta CDR3 regions were amplified from genomic DNA instead of RNA. The original methods were these. Jensen-Shannon divergence was used to quantify pairwise repertoire overlap between tissues, with a value of 1 indicating complete divergence and a value of 0 indicating identical repertoires. Tissues were clustered by single-linkage agglomerative hierarchical clustering of pairwise JSD values and displayed as dendrograms. GLIPH2 was run on all patient samples with simulation_depth 1000, kmer_min_depth 3, cdr3_length_cutoff 8, keeping groups with more than two unique CDR3s. In a standardized tissue-overlap score, Jaccard GLIPH-group overlap across patients was extrapolated to a standard repertoire size of 1000 clones. Linear mixed-effect models, with tissue included as a fixed effect and individual included as a random effect, were used to assess associations of diversity with clinical or experimental variables. Imported from immuneACCESS, the table was reduced by TCRdb to in-frame sequences with V and J called. These copies leave out some clones; in studies compared against another copy, an unresolved V gene accounts for under half, and the cause of the remainder is not known. For V, J and clone size, that table is used; D and trimming come from the DNA. Recorded for this sample are about 4,700 clones; around 32% of them occurred a single time. Of the sample, about 10% is held by the ten largest clones.

The rearranged segments are TRBV3 and TRBJ1-3, and TRBD1 aligns with 9 junction nucleotides. Specimen: skin. This sequence originates from a female BALB/c mouse given C57BL/6 T cells with graft-versus-host disease after an allogeneic hematopoietic cell transplant. Incomplete CDR3 DNA: TGTGCCAGCAGCGTGGGACAGGGTTATTCTGGAAATACGCTCTAT. Its coded protein is CASSVGQGYSGNTLY. The complete CDR3 protein is CASSVGQGYSGNTLYF.